One sample yielded the 5 T cell receptor beta chains listed below, sequenced in a study of T cell repertoires in cytomegalovirus infection. Their antigens remain unidentified. TCRdb re-analysed the reads in MiXCR, keeping a single row per CDR3 protein. The table shows some 500,000 distinct CDR3 sequences, with 33% occurring only once. Specimen: cultured PBMCs, collected from culture after CMV antigen stimulation. These receptors all come from a human donor in good health (CMV status not recorded). Some clones in this sample may be carry-over from other donors' samples.

The V call is TRBV25-1, the J call TRBJ1-1; the D gene is possibly TRBD1 (5 bases). The V gene lost 1 base and the J gene lost 4 bases, with 16 bases spanning the gap. This CDR3 has 16 amino acids. CDR1 and CDR2 (germline): MGHDK, SYGVNS. CDR3 amino acids: CASSESAGRGSTEAFF. CDR3 nucleotide sequence: TGTGCCAGCAGTGAATCCGCAGGGCGGGGAAGCACTGAAGCTTTCTTT. The whole variable domain, filled in from reference TRBV25-1 and TRBJ1-1, reads EADIYQTPRYLVIGTGKKITLECSQTMGHDKMYWYQQDPGMELHLIHYSYGVNSTEKGDLSSESTVSRIRTEHFPLTLESARPSHTSQYLCASSESAGRGSTEAFFGQGTRLTVV.

The chain is built from TRBV12-3 or TRBV12-4 and TRBJ2-1; D is perhaps TRBD2 (5 bases). The CDR3 has 14 amino acids. V was clipped by 3 bases and J by 9 bases, with 15 bases between them. The CDR3 reads CASSFGLPEGEQFF. The CDR3 DNA sequence: TGTGCCAGCAGTTTCGGACTGCCCGAGGGTGAGCAGTTCTTC.

V is TRBV12-3 or TRBV12-4 and J is TRBJ1-6; weak D call: TRBD1 (6 bases). V lost 7 bases and J lost 7, with 14 bases in between. This CDR3 has 14 amino acids. In DNA, the CDR3 is TGTGCCAGCACAAACAGGGCTGGAAATTCACCCCTCCACTTT. The encoded protein is CASTNRAGNSPLHF.

The DNA for the CDR3 is TGTGCCAGCAGCTCGACAGGGGCAGTCGGGGCAGATACGCAGTATTTT. Translating it yields CASSSTGAVGADTQYF. The V and J genes are TRBV7-3 and TRBJ2-3; 8 positions match TRBD1. The length of the CDR3 is 16 residues. From germline, CDR1 is SGHTA and CDR2 FQGTGA. With V trimmed by 4 bases and J by 4 bases, 10 bases remained unmatched.

V is TRBV7-2 and J is TRBJ2-7, with 14 bases that match TRBD2. Trimming removed 5 bases from V and 3 bases from J; junction bases left unmatched: 3. The CDR3 is 15 amino acids. Germline V CDR1 and CDR2: SGHTA, FQGNSA. The CDR3 DNA reads as TGTGCCAGCAGCATGACTAGCGGGGGGGTCTACGAGCAGTACTTC. Its protein is CASSMTSGGVYEQYF. The variable domain in full, completed from reference TRBV7-2 and TRBJ2-7, reads GAGVSQSPSNKVTEKGKDVELRCDPISGHTALYWYRQSLGQGLEFLIYFQGNSAPDKSGLPSDRFSAERTGGSVSTLTIQRTQQEDSAVYLCASSMTSGGVYEQYFGPGTRLTVT.